This T cell receptor beta chain was identified during a study of cytomegalovirus exposure and HLA in healthy donors (dated by TCRdb to the late 2010s). As for the study more broadly: An earlier analysis of some 620 of the donors reported 276 Gb of sequence data and roughly 120 million unique TCR beta sequences obtained from about 200 million T cells. About 280 gigabases of sequencing data and around 85 million unique TCR sequences made up an early release that covered approximately 650 HLA-typed donors. Of the roughly 410 genotyped donors, 65% to 90% were placed in the genetic ancestry cluster associated with self-reported Caucasian donors. The study was designed to test whether signatures of past pathogen exposure could be identified by cataloging public T cell receptors. The T cell repertoires of some 670 subjects were profiled by immunosequencing and related to cytomegalovirus serostatus. Besides the first cohort of around 700 subjects, a separate validation cohort made up of roughly 120 different subjects was used. The study combined high-throughput TCR immunosequencing, statistical association of individual TCRs with disease status, and machine learning to predict cytomegalovirus infection status. A later analysis re-examined previously published TCR beta repertoires from 500 to 700 donors and added high-resolution HLA genotyping to investigate patterns of TCR occurrence. In the later analysis, no new phenotypic data were used to find candidate immune exposures; instead, reliance was placed on TCR beta sequences and their occurrence across donors. To decide whether each TCR beta V gene segment behaved as functional or pseudogenic, an earlier analysis of 587 of the donors relied on high-throughput TCR beta sequencing. Donor age, sex, ethnicity and CMV serostatus were compiled alongside the repertoire data. A later genetic analysis used genome-wide SNP genotypes for about 60% of the 666 donors, treating that subset as a discovery cohort. Every discovery cohort repertoire had been produced on one sequencing platform. Class I and class II HLA loci were covered by the typing at four-digit resolution. The number of typed donors differed by locus: about 620-640 for A, B, C, DRB1 and DQB1; roughly 510 for DQA1; 606 for DPA1; and roughly 470 for DPB1. Four to six DR-DQ haplotypes were handled as single units for association and clustering because linkage in the cohort was strong. Among under 450 genotyped donors of the cohort, an average of roughly 240,000 unique TCR beta nucleotide sequences were sequenced per donor, around 18% of them non-productive. The research as a whole found: Several of the top co-occurrence clusters appeared to be linked to parvovirus B19, influenza, CMV and Epstein-Barr virus, according to a later analysis. Most TCR sequences were observed very rarely across donors, whereas some public TCRs were present in many individuals. Linkage disequilibrium might explain the correlated functional status among segregating V segments, but an unknown experimental factor could not be ruled out. A total of about 180 TCR beta chains were listed by the study as associated with cytomegalovirus. Strong co-occurrence of HLA alleles, especially DR and DQ, made assigning TCR associations to individual alleles difficult. In a later analysis, most CMV-associated TCR beta chains were found to appear HLA-restricted, with HLA associations seemingly driven largely by CMV exposure. A later analysis associated roughly 17,000 TCR beta sequences with specific HLA alleles at a false discovery rate of 0.05. Because counts were too low, about 15 rarely observed V segments, including chromosome 9 orphons, were left out of the earlier analysis of some 600 of the donors. An association between a missense DCLRE1C variant and V-gene and J-gene trimming of TCR beta chains was found in a later genetic analysis and replicated in an independent cohort. In a later analysis, TCR association rates were found to vary across HLA loci, with the most associated TCRs seen for DRB1 alleles and the fewest for HLA-C alleles. In vitro tests confirmed that a few of the cytomegalovirus-associated TCR beta chains recognize cytomegalovirus antigens. Compared with the roughly 670-donor mean, donors in an Asian-associated ancestry cluster had fewer N-insertions in productive TCRs, according to a later genetic analysis. HLA typing was unavailable for some donors at each locus, so association tests used only the typed subset. In a later analysis, HLA-associated TCR beta chains showed more clonal expansion and lower generation probabilities than non-associated chains that were equally common. A further reported finding was that TCR beta sequences accurately predicted the HLA-A and HLA-B alleles for most subjects in the first cohort. In this cohort, only TCR beta chains were sequenced, and detectable features were limited by the absence of alpha or paired-chain data. Because the 87-base-pair reads could not distinguish some IMGT-functional V segments, including TRBV6-2 and TRBV6-3, those segments were excluded. The only immune exposure information available for the cohort was CMV serostatus. According to the authors, the approach could potentially be generalized to other disease states and immunological phenotypes. A cluster of highly shared sequence variants was judged likely to be a technical artifact of the sequencing pipeline. In an earlier analysis of under 600 of the donors, most TCR beta V segments were observed in productive rearrangements about 87% or about 30% of the time, broadly matching IMGT annotations. In both the original and validation cohorts, the classifier was reported to diagnose cytomegalovirus status with high specificity and sensitivity. Presence/absence analyses assumed roughly uniform sequencing depth across donors, an assumption that may not hold.

A word on this clone: Its cognate antigen has yet to be identified. Base quality data are lacking; no much larger clone is found one base away.

The cysteine opens and the phenylalanine closes a CDR3 of 15 amino acids. Kept here is only the CDR3 DNA, which spans 45 bases and is read in frame from base 1. V lost 3 bases and J lost 5 bases, and the count of bases not matched to a germline gene is 9. The germline V gene gives CDR1 as SGHVS and CDR2 as FQNEAQ. The cohort consisted of hundreds of healthy bone marrow donors. At the time of sampling, every cohort member was nominally healthy, though immune exposures that went unrecorded were likely present. The donor tested CMV seronegative, placing the donor among the 352 seronegative members of the cohort. Every donor gave a peripheral blood sample, and the peripheral blood mononuclear cells from that sample were used for TCR beta sequencing. The Qiagen DNeasy Blood Extraction Kit was used to extract genomic DNA from the blood cell samples. Library preparation employed the immunoSEQ multiplex PCR assay. For the multiplex PCR, a mixture combining 60 forward primers for TCR Vbeta segments and 13 reverse primers for TCR Jbeta segments was used. Amplification of the CDR3 region of rearranged TCR beta genes was performed with a multiplex PCR assay on genomic DNA. The Illumina HiSeq System was used to sequence the amplified TCR beta libraries as 87-base-pair reads. The study's own analysis went as follows. Across the roughly 640 repertoires, a later analysis counted approximately 75 million unique TCR beta chains, 9.5 million to 12 million of which were shared by at least two donors. Raw reads were error-corrected and collapsed into unique sequences by a nearest-neighbor algorithm in which closely related sequences were merged to remove PCR and sequencing errors. V, D and J gene segments were assigned by aligning CDR3 sequences to IMGT reference sequences. Each retained sequence needed at least a six-nucleotide match to both a V gene segment and a J gene segment. Rearrangements were classified as productive when the CDR3 lacked stop codons and remained in frame with V and J, and all other rearrangements were classified as non-productive. Following IMGT convention, CDR3 was defined as the stretch from the second conserved V-encoded cysteine to the conserved J-encoded phenylalanine. Sequences without an unambiguous match to a single V gene segment were excluded from the earlier analysis of several hundred of the donors. In an earlier analysis of 587 of the donors, V segments were called functional above 56.7% productive rearrangements and were called segregating when the between-donor standard deviation exceeded 5%. To diagnose cytomegalovirus status from the catalog of TCR beta chain sequences, a statistical classification framework was built. In a later analysis, TCR nucleotide sequences were compared against IMGT/GENE-DB human TR gene sequences so that V and J genes could be assigned. The TCRdist pipeline was used in a later analysis to assign CDR3 sequences and most-parsimonious VDJ recombination scenarios. A later analysis defined each TCR beta chain by its CDR3 amino acid sequence plus V-gene family, and excluded reads lacking a unique V-gene family. A later analysis removed 592 highly shared, low-generation-probability nucleotide sequences to deal with suspected cross-contamination and a sequencing artifact. A later analysis calculated a clonal expansion index for each public chain from normalized within-repertoire ranks of inferred template counts. A later analysis computed generation probabilities with a VDJ recombination model fitted to out-of-frame rearrangements, and checked the results against IGoR. Hypergeometric tests were used in a later analysis to score TCR-TCR, TCR-HLA and TCR-CMV co-occurrence, with a repertoire-size bias correction applied to the TCR pairs. To estimate false discovery rates, a later analysis permuted the HLA or CMV assignments 20 times. In a later analysis, co-occurring TCRs were grouped using DBSCAN, with TCRdist sequence similarity added in when clustering inside HLA-allele-positive subsets. For co-occurrence clustering, repertoires with fewer than 30,000 or more than 120,000 public chains were excluded, along with five or six repertoires with anomalous nucleotide sharing. TCRdb's version of the immuneACCESS table is confined to in-frame rearrangements and falls short of the full clone set. An unresolved V gene accounts for under half of the shortfall where checked; the remainder is of unknown origin. The V and J calls and the clone size are those of that table, but D and trimming were determined from the DNA. The sample yields about 110,000 clones; more than 60% were counted once. In total, the top ten clones hold around 2.1% of the sample.

This sequence uses TRBV7-8 and TRBJ1-2, with TRBD1 identical over 7 junction bases. This TCR was sampled from a man in his thirties or forties in good health and CMV-seronegative. The sequenced sample was PBMCs. The CDR3 reads CASSLAPWTGYGYTF. The nucleotide sequence is given as TGTGCCAGCAGCTTGGCACCCTGGACAGGATATGGCTACACCTTC.